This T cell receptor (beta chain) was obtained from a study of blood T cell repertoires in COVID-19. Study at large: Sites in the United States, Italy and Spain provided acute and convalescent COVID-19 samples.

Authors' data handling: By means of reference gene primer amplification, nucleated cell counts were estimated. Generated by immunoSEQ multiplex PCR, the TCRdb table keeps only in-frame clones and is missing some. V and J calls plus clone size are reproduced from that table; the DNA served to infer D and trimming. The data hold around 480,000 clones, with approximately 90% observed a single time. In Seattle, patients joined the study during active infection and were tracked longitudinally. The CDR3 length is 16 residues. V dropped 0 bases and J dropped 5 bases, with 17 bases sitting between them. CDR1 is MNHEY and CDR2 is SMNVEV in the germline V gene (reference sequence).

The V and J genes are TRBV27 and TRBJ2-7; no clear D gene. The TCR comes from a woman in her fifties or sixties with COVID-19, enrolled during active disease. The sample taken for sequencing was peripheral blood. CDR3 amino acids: CASSLSRLAGSHEQYF. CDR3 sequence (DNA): TGTGCCAGCAGTTTATCCCGTTTAGCCGGTAGCCACGAGCAGTACTTC.